Below, 23 T cell receptor beta chains from the same sample are listed, as sequenced in a study of response to subunit inactivated influenza vaccine. One entry per CDR3 protein results from TCRdb running MiXCR on the RT-PCR reads. This sample has around 530,000 distinct CDR3 sequences, with 12% found just once. Source: PBMCs from blood, taken on the day of vaccination. These TCRs come from a middle-aged man who received an inactivated influenza vaccine.

The chain employs TRBV20-1 and TRBJ2-5; 7 bases fit TRBD2. The germline V gene encodes CDR1 DFQATT and CDR2 SNEGSKA (reference sequence). The CDR3 sequence is 15 residues long. With V trimmed by 0 bases and J by 5 bases, 9 bases remained unmatched. Here the CDR3 DNA reads TGCAGTGCTAGAGACGGGGGAGGGGCGAGGGAGACCCAGTACTTC. It translates to CSARDGGGARETQYF.

The genes are TRBV12-3 or TRBV12-4 and TRBJ1-3; weak D call: TRBD1 (5 bases). The length of the CDR3 is 16 residues. Deletions cut 7 bases from V and 4 bases from J, with 20 bases between. The CDR3 reads CASTHRAQGAGNTIYF. The CDR3 bases are TGTGCCAGCACTCATAGGGCCCAGGGTGCAGGAAACACCATATATTTT.

The rearrangement links TRBV4-2 to TRBJ2-7; perhaps TRBD2 as D (6 bases). The CDR3 is 17 amino acids. Germline assignment: CDR1 LGHNA and CDR2 YNFKEQ. V lost 1 base to trimming and J lost 3 bases, with 19 bases between them. CDR3 DNA sequence: TGTGCCAGCAGCCAAGCGCGCGTAGAACTAGCATTCTACGAGCAGTACTTC. It encodes CASSQARVELAFYEQYF.

The rearrangement links TRBV18 to TRBJ2-3; 7 bases map to TRBD1. V was clipped by 1 base and J by 3 bases; unmatched bases: 1. CDR3 length equals 14 residues. Germline V gene sequence: CDR1 KGHSH, CDR2 LQKENI. CDR3 amino acids: CASSPQGATDTQYF. In DNA, the CDR3 is TGTGCCAGCTCACCACAGGGGGCAACAGATACGCAGTATTTT.

The rearrangement links TRBV5-1 to TRBJ2-2; D might be TRBD1 or TRBD2, each matching 5 bases. The V end was cut by 2 bases, the J end by 4 bases, with 12 bases between. This CDR3 comprises 15 residues. Germline V CDR1 and CDR2: SGHRS, YFSETQ. The CDR3 sequence: CASSLAGARTGELFF. The CDR3 DNA sequence: TGCGCCAGCAGCTTAGCCGGGGCCCGCACCGGGGAGCTGTTTTTT.

The chain joins TRBV7-9 to TRBJ1-2; D is possibly TRBD1 (6 bases). The germline V gene has CDR1 SEHNR and CDR2 FQNEAQ (reference sequence). The CDR3 loop spans 14 amino acids. V lost 0 bases to trimming and J lost 3 bases, with 8 bases between them. The CDR3 reads CASSLAAGDYGYTF. The CDR3 DNA follows: TGTGCCAGCAGCTTAGCTGCAGGGGACTATGGCTACACCTTC.

The table lists this clonotype with a few counts. This chain joins TRBV28 and TRBJ2-5; either TRBD1 or TRBD2 may fit D (5 bases each). The V end lost 3 bases, the J end lost 5 bases, and 22 bases lay between the germline ends. The CDR3 consists of 17 residues. Germline lookup yields CDR1 MDHEN and CDR2 SYDVKM. The CDR3 spells CASSLNFVGDRRETQYF. CDR3 DNA sequence: TGTGCCAGCAGTTTGAATTTTGTAGGGGACCGCCGCGAGACCCAGTACTTC.

This clonotype was detected many times. Here the CDR3 DNA reads TGCAGCGCCAAGAAGTACAATGAGCAGTTCTTC. It is translated as CSAKKYNEQFF. V is TRBV29-1 and J is TRBJ2-1; D uncertain. V gave up 7 bases and J gave up 4 bases, with 8 bases separating them. Germline values: CDR1 SQVTM, CDR2 ANQGSEA. The CDR3 loop spans 11 amino acids.

Note on this clonotype: One end of the junction does not line up with germline, which may come from a read error. V and J are TRBV4-2 and TRBJ1-5; no clear D gene. CDR1 and CDR2 (germline): LGHNA, YNFKEQ. This CDR3 spans 13 amino acids. The CDR3 DNA reads as TGTGCCAGGAGCCCTCGGGGAAATCAGCCCCAGCATTTT. This translates into CARSPRGNQPQHF.

This chain uses TRBV15 with TRBJ2-2, with D possibly matching TRBD1 (5 bases). V lost 3 bases, J lost 0 bases, and 11 bases lay in between. CDR1 LNHNV and CDR2 YYDKDF come from the germline V gene (reference sequence). The length of the CDR3 is 16 residues. CDR3 in amino acids: CATSRTVNANTGELFF. The DNA of the CDR3 is TGTGCCACCAGCAGGACAGTGAACGCGAACACCGGGGAGCTGTTTTTT.

V is TRBV6-6 and J is TRBJ2-7; 7 positions agree with TRBD2. CDR3 size: 12 residues. Germline lookup yields CDR1 MNHNY and CDR2 SVGAGI (reference sequence). V lost 8 bases, J lost 6 bases, and 7 bases stayed unmatched. The CDR3 is CASEGGPGEQYF. The CDR3 DNA follows: TGTGCCAGCGAGGGAGGGCCGGGCGAGCAGTACTTC.

This rearrangement joins TRBV25-1 to TRBJ2-1; possible D gene TRBD1, 5 bases. The CDR3 runs 13 residues. The germline CDR1 and CDR2 sequences are MGHDK and SYGVNS. The V end lost 4 bases, the J end lost 6 bases, and 10 bases lay between the germline ends. The CDR3 spells CASSGPTVNEQFF. The CDR3 nucleotides read TGTGCCAGCAGTGGCCCGACAGTCAATGAGCAGTTCTTC.

This clonotype was found a few times. This chain connects TRBV3-1 to TRBJ2-7; D is undetermined. CDR3 length: 14 residues. Trimming cost V 0 bases and J 5 bases, with 11 bases left between them. From germline, CDR1 is LGHDT and CDR2 YNNKEL (reference sequence). DNA for the CDR3: TGTGCCAGCAGCCAAGATCTCATCCCCCACGAGCAGTACTTC. As protein: CASSQDLIPHEQYF.

At least ten counts were recorded for this clonotype. The chain has TRBV20-1 and TRBJ1-3, with 9 bases fitting TRBD1. From germline, CDR1 is DFQATT and CDR2 SNEGSKA (reference sequence). V was pared by 6 bases and J by 0 bases, with 12 bases of the junction left unmatched. The length of the CDR3 is 17 residues. As DNA, the CDR3 is TGCAGTGCGTCGGCTACAGGGGGCACCTTCTCTGGAAACACCATATATTTT. It specifies CSASATGGTFSGNTIYF.

A few counts support this clonotype. The chain recombines TRBV20-1 with TRBJ2-2; 8 bases are a match to TRBD1. The CDR3 sequence is 11 residues long. Losses at the gene ends were 5 bases for V and 12 bases for J; bases not matched to a gene: 5. Germline lookup yields CDR1 DFQATT and CDR2 SNEGSKA (reference sequence). In nucleotides, the CDR3 is TGCAGTGCTCTATGGGACAGGCAGCTGTTTTTT. This translates into CSALWDRQLFF.

The chain joins TRBV9 to TRBJ2-3, with TRBD2 identical over 10 bases. Germline CDR1 is SGDLS and CDR2 is YYNGEE. The V gene end was trimmed by 3 bases and the J gene end by 2 bases; junction bases not matched to a gene: 3. CDR3 length: 15 residues. CDR3 sequence: CASSASGRFTDTQYF. The CDR3 region has the DNA TGTGCCAGCAGCGCTAGCGGGAGATTCACAGATACGCAGTATTTT.

This clonotype was recorded many times. The chain is built from TRBV12-3 or TRBV12-4 and TRBJ1-4; no definite D call. CDR3 length equals 14 residues. The ends were cut back, 6 bases at V and 7 bases at J, with 15 bases in the middle. The CDR3 DNA reads as TGTGCCAGCAGACGCAGTTTGGGAGGTGAAAAACTGTTTTTT. Its protein product is CASRRSLGGEKLFF.

The chain employs TRBV7-2 and TRBJ2-2; perhaps TRBD1 as D (6 bases). The CDR3 sequence is 15 residues long. The ends were cut back, 6 bases at V and 5 bases at J, with 16 bases in the middle. Germline CDR1 SGHTA, CDR2 FQGNSA. DNA of the CDR3: TGTGCCAGCAGTCCCCTCGGACAGCTTACCGGGGAGCTGTTTTTT. This codes for CASSPLGQLTGELFF.

This chain joins TRBV28 and TRBJ1-2; D not certain. The V end lost 6 bases, the J end lost 10 bases, and 18 bases lay between the germline ends. CDR1 and CDR2 from the germline V gene are MDHEN and SYDVKM. The CDR3 is 13 amino acids. The CDR3 sequence: CASSLTSRSNYTF. CDR3 nucleotides: TGTGCCAGCAGCTTGACTTCCCGGTCTAACTACACCTTC.

This rearrangement joins TRBV7-2 to TRBJ2-6, with D hard to call. V was cut by 2 bases and J by 0 bases, with 11 bases left in between. CDR1 is SGHTA, CDR2 FQGNSA, per germline. This CDR3 comprises 17 residues. CDR3 protein: CASSLMLRSSGANVLTF. The CDR3 DNA follows: TGTGCCAGCAGCTTAATGTTGCGGTCCTCTGGGGCCAACGTCCTGACTTTC.

There are many counts of this clonotype. The chain uses TRBV2 and TRBJ2-3; D not resolved. Trimming pared 2 bases from V and 0 bases from J, leaving 15 bases between. Germline assignment: CDR1 SNHLY and CDR2 FYNNEI. The CDR3 consists of 17 residues. CDR3 region: CASSESRSWSSTDTQYF. The CDR3 nucleotides are TGTGCCAGCAGTGAATCAAGGAGCTGGAGTAGCACAGATACGCAGTATTTT.

The gene calls are TRBV4-1 and TRBJ2-7; D is possibly TRBD2 (5 bases). This CDR3 has 15 amino acids. Trimming shortened V by 4 bases and J by 6 bases, and 19 bases separated the two germline ends. Germline assignment: CDR1 MGHRA and CDR2 YSYEKL. The chain's CDR3 is CASSPALRVRAEQYF. CDR3 bases: TGCGCCAGCAGCCCTGCCCTGAGGGTGCGGGCCGAGCAGTACTTC.

This clonotype has a handful of counts. V and J are TRBV4-1 and TRBJ2-3; 10 bases line up with TRBD1. Germline CDR1 and CDR2: MGHRA and YSYEKL. The CDR3 contains 17 residues. The V segment lost 0 bases and the J segment 10 bases; nucleotides outside the gene matches: 13. The CDR3 nucleotides read TGCGCCAGCAGCCAAGACGCATCGAGGACAGGGGGTCGGGCGCAGTATTTT. Translation: CASSQDASRTGGRAQYF.